These T cell receptor beta chains were read from a single sample in a study of blood T cell dynamics during melanoma immunotherapy. Measured with immunoSEQ multiplex PCR; TCRdb has only the in-frame clones, and not every one. This sample has some 15,000 clones, with 80% to 95% found just once. The source material was blood, sampled from a patient treated with checkpoint blockade. These receptors originate from a human donor with melanoma. The CDR3 runs from the conserved cysteine through the conserved F or W. D genes are given only for firm matches. Clone size is stated in some rows and not others, as once, few, many or a class when expanded.

d_gene | abundance | j_gene | v_gene | CDR3nt | CDR3aa
. | . | TRBJ1-1 | TRBV28 | TGTGCCAGCATTACAGGGCCTGAAGCTTTCTTT | CASITGPEAFF
. | . | TRBJ1-1 | TRBV9 | TGTGCCAGCAGCGTACCCGAGGGGCGGGGCACTGAAGCTTTCTTT | CASSVPEGRGTEAFF
. | . | TRBJ1-2 | TRBV4-1 | TGCGCCAGCAGCCAAGCGCTGCAGAGAAACTATGGCTACACCTTC | CASSQALQRNYGYTF
TRBD1 | . | TRBJ2-7 | TRBV6-6 | TGTGCCAGCAGGGAATCGGGACAGGCCCTCTCCTACGAGCAGTACTTC | CASRESGQALSYEQYF
. | . | TRBJ2-5 | TRBV19 | TGTGCCAGTAGTCCCTGGGGCTCAGGGGCTGAGACCCAGTACTTC | CASSPWGSGAETQYF
. | . | TRBJ1-2 | TRBV10-1 | TGCGCCAGTACCCCCAGTGGGGGACTACCCCGTTATGGCTACACCTTC | CASTPSGGLPRYGYTF
. | . | TRBJ1-2 | TRBV6-5 | TGTGCCAGCAGTTACTCCTCACGAGCTAACTATGGCTACACCTTC | CASSYSSRANYGYTF
. | . | TRBJ2-7 | TRBV18 | TGTGCCAGCTCACCACCGGGAACCTACGAGCAGTACTTC | CASSPPGTYEQYF
. | . | TRBJ2-7 | TRBV11-3 | TGTGCCAGCAGCTTAGGTGGAGGGAGTGCGTACGAGCAGTACTTC | CASSLGGGSAYEQYF
TRBD1 | . | TRBJ1-1 | TRBV7-2 | TGTGCCAGCAGCTTAGAGGGACAGGGTCTTACTGAAGCTTTCTTT | CASSLEGQGLTEAFF
TRBD2 | . | TRBJ2-7 | TRBV25-1 | TGTGCCAGCAGTGTCAGGGCGGGAGCCTACGAGCAGTACTTC | CASSVRAGAYEQYF
. | . | TRBJ2-5 | TRBV14 | TGTGCCAGCAGCGCTCAAACGACAAGCCAAGAGACCCAGTACTTC | CASSAQTTSQETQYF
. | . | TRBJ1-5 | TRBV21-1 | TGTGCCAGCAGCCAGTACCGAGAGGAACTCCATAGCAATCAGCCCCAGCATTTT | CASSQYREELHSNQPQHF
TRBD1 | once | TRBJ1-2 | TRBV27 | TGTGCCAGCAGTCCGACAGGGGGCTATGGCTACACCTTC | CASSPTGGYGYTF
. | . | TRBJ1-5 | TRBV2 | TGTGCCAGCAATCCAGGCCCAGGGATTAGCAATCAGCCCCAGCATTTT | CASNPGPGISNQPQHF
. | . | TRBJ2-3 | TRBV9 | TGTGCCAGCAGCGGCGGGCTTAGGGGGAGGGATACGCAGTATTTT | CASSGGLRGRDTQYF
. | . | TRBJ2-5 | TRBV25-1 | TGTGCCAGCGCTAACGGGGCTAGCGCATACCAAGAGACCCAGTACTTC | CASANGASAYQETQYF
. | . | TRBJ1-5 | TRBV30 | TGTGCCTGGAGTGTATTGGGGGGAAGTCAGCCCCAGCATTTT | CAWSVLGGSQPQHF
. | . | TRBJ2-5 | TRBV20-1 | TGCAGTGCTACCCCAGGAGGGACCCAGTACTTC | CSATPGGTQYF
. | . | TRBJ2-7 | TRBV9 | TGTGCCAGCAGCGTAGGGGGAGGAGCAGCCTACGAGCAGTACTTC | CASSVGGGAAYEQYF
. | . | TRBJ2-5 | TRBV5-4 | TGTGCCAGCAGCCCTGGAGACTTTCAAGAGACCCAGTACTTC | CASSPGDFQETQYF
. | . | TRBJ1-6 | TRBV14 | TGTGCCAGCAGCCAAGCCAGGCTGGGGAATTCACCCCTCCACTTT | CASSQARLGNSPLHF
. | . | TRBJ2-2 | TRBV7-6 | TGTGCCAGCAGCTTAGTAGGCGGGGAGCTGTTTTTT | CASSLVGGELFF
. | . | TRBJ2-2 | TRBV6-5 | TGTGCCAGCAAAGGCCAGAGAAGTGGCGGGGAGCTGTTTTTT | CASKGQRSGGELFF
TRBD2 | . | TRBJ2-5 | TRBV2 | TGTGCCAGCAGTGAAGAAGGGCGGGGGACGAGCCAAGAGACCCAGTACTTC | CASSEEGRGTSQETQYF
. | few | TRBJ2-2 | TRBV5-4 | TGTGCCAGCAGCTTGGGAGGGAGAACCGGGGAGCTGTTTTTT | CASSLGGRTGELFF
. | . | TRBJ1-5 | TRBV5-8 | TGTGCCAGCAGCTCGGACAGACTCAATCAGCCCCAGCATTTT | CASSSDRLNQPQHF
. | . | TRBJ2-5 | TRBV20-1 | TGCAGTGCAACACCGGGGGAGACCCAGTACTTC | CSATPGETQYF
. | once | TRBJ2-5 | TRBV5-8 | TGTGCCAGCAGCTGGCACCGGGCCCGGGAAGACTTC | CASSWHRAREDF
TRBD1 | . | TRBJ1-5 | TRBV5-1 | TGCGCCAGCAGCTTGGGTGACAGGGGGAACAATCAGCCCCAGCATTTT | CASSLGDRGNNQPQHF
. | . | TRBJ1-1 | TRBV14 | TGTGCCAGCAGCCTCTCAGGAGGGGCCCGGGCGAACACTGAAGCTTTCTTT | CASSLSGGARANTEAFF
. | . | TRBJ1-2 | TRBV5-1 | TGCGCCAGCAGGGCCTTATCGGGGGGCGTCTATGGCTACACCTTC | CASRALSGGVYGYTF